The 5 T cell receptor beta chains in this list originate from one sample, sequenced in a study of shared clonotypes between healthy human individuals. Using immunoSEQ multiplex PCR, the repertoire was profiled, and TCRdb retains in-frame clones only, with some absent. The sample carries hundreds of thousands of clones, 75% to 85% recorded once. Source material: PBMCs. The receptor set was obtained from a woman in her thirties or forties in good health. Some clones in this sample may be carry-over from other donors' samples.

The genes are TRBV7-8 and TRBJ2-7; 7 bases are shared with TRBD2. Germline CDR1 reads SGHVS; CDR2 reads FQNEAQ. V lost 4 bases and J lost 0; bases outside the gene matches: 9. This CDR3 comprises 16 residues. The CDR3 reads CASSSNVVAGSYEQYF. The CDR3 DNA is TGTGCCAGCAGCTCAAACGTGGTAGCGGGCTCCTACGAGCAGTACTTC.

The V gene is TRBV6-5, the J gene TRBJ1-1; D remains ambiguous. Per the germline V gene, CDR1 is MNHEY and CDR2 is SVGAGI. The CDR3 has 15 residues. Trimming took 5 bases from V and 2 from J, leaving 15 bases between them. CDR3 protein: CASSQRRGINTEAFF. As DNA, the CDR3 is TGTGCCAGCAGTCAGAGACGAGGGATAAACACTGAAGCTTTCTTT.

This clone was seen a few times. The chain's CDR3 is CASSSQGGHQETQYF. CDR3 sequence (DNA): TGCGCCAGCAGCTCCCAGGGGGGTCACCAAGAGACCCAGTACTTC. V gene TRBV5-1 combines with J gene TRBJ2-5, with D perhaps TRBD1 (7 bases). The CDR3 spans 15 residues. Germline V gene sequence: CDR1 SGHRS, CDR2 YFSETQ. Trimming removed 3 bases at V and 0 bases at J, with 12 bases between.

CDR3 amino acids: CASGLTSGTYNEQFF. Written as DNA, the CDR3 is TGTGCCAGCGGACTGACTAGCGGGACTTACAATGAGCAGTTCTTC. V usage is TRBV11-2 and J usage is TRBJ2-1; 11 bases match TRBD2. CDR1 and CDR2 (germline): SGHAT, FQNNGV. V lost 8 bases and J lost 4; bases outside the gene matches: 7. The CDR3 is 15 amino acids.

Remarks on this clone: Different DNA sequences within this sample yield the same CDR3. V and J are TRBV5-1 and TRBJ2-1, with TRBD2 identical over 11 bases. The CDR3 spans 16 residues. The V gene end was trimmed by 3 bases and the J gene end by 1 base; junction bases not matched to a gene: 3. Germline CDR1 reads SGHRS; CDR2 reads YFSETQ. The CDR3 nucleotides are TGCGCCAGCAGCTCCATAGCGGGAGGGTCCTACAATGAGCAGTTCTTC. Translating it yields CASSSIAGGSYNEQFF.